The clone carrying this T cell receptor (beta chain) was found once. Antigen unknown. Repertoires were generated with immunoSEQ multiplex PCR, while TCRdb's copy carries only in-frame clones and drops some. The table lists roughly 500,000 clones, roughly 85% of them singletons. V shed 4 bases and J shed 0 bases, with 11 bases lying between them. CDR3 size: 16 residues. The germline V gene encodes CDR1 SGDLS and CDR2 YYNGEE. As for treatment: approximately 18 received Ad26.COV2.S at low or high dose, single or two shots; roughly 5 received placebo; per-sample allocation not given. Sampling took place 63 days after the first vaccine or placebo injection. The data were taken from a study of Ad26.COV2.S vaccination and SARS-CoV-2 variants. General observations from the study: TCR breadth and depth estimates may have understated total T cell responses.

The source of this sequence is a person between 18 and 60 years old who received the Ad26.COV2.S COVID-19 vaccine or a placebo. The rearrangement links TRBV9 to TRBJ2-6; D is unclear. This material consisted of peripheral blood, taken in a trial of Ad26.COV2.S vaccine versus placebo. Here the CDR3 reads CASSTDLLSGANVLTF. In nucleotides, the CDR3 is TGTGCCAGCAGCACGGACCTGCTCTCTGGGGCCAACGTCCTGACTTTC.